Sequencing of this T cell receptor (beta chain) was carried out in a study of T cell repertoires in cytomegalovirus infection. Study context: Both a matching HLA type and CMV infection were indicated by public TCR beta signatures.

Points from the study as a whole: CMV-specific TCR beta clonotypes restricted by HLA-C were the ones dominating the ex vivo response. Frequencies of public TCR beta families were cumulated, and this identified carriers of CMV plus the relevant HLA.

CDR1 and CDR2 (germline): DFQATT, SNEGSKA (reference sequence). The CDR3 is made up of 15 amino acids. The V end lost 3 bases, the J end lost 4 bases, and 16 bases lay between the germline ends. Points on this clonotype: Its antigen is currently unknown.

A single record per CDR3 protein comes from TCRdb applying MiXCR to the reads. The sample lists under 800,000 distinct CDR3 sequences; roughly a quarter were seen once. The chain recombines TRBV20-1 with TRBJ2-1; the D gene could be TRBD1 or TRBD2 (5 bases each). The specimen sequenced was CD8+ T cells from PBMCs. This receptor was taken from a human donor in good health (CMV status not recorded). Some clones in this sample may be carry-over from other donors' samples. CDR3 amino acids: CSARGTLGSYNEQFF. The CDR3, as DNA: TGCAGTGCTAGGGGGACGCTCGGATCTTACAATGAGCAGTTCTTC.